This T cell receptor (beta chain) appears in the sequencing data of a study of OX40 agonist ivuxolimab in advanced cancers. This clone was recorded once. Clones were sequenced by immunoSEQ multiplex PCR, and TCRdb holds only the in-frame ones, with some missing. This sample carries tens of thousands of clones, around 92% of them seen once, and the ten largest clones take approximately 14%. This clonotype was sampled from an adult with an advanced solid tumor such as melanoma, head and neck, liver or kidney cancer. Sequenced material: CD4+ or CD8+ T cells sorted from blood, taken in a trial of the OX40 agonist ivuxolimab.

CDR3 in amino acids: CASSLSGRLDTQYF. In nucleotides, the CDR3 is TGTGCCAGTAGCCTTAGCGGGAGGCTGGATACGCAGTATTTT. This rearrangement joins TRBV19 to TRBJ2-3, with 10 positions matching TRBD2. The CDR3 sequence is 14 residues long. The V and J ends lost 6 bases and 6 bases, in that order; junction bases with no gene match: 6. Germline CDR1 and CDR2: LNHDA and SQIVND (reference sequence).